The 29 T cell receptor beta chains below come from one sample, sequenced in a study of OX40 agonist ivuxolimab in advanced cancers. The assay was immunoSEQ multiplex PCR, and TCRdb's table has in-frame clones only and misses some. The repertoire holds more than 60,000 clones, with more than 75% as singletons. Sequenced material: CD4+ or CD8+ T cells sorted from blood, taken in a trial of the OX40 agonist ivuxolimab. These TCRs come from an adult with an advanced solid tumor such as melanoma, head and neck, liver or kidney cancer.

This clone was found a few times. The chain has TRBV25-1 and TRBJ2-6, with no clear D. This CDR3 comprises 14 residues. CDR1 and CDR2 (germline): MGHDK, SYGVNS. V gave up 6 bases and J gave up 0 bases, with 6 bases separating them. CDR3 sequence reads: CASSRNSGANVLTF. In DNA form, the CDR3 reads TGTGCCAGCAGCCGGAACTCTGGGGCCAACGTCCTGACTTTC.

V is TRBV12-5 and J is TRBJ2-5, with 13 bases fitting TRBD2. From germline, CDR1 is LGHNT and CDR2 FRNRAP. Trimming took 2 bases from V and 2 from J; bases not matched to a gene: 14. There are 20 residues in the CDR3. CDR3 region: CASGLTERGLAGITQETQYF. CDR3 sequence (DNA): TGTGCTAGTGGTTTGACCGAAAGGGGACTAGCGGGAATAACTCAAGAGACCCAGTACTTC.

This chain links TRBV20-1 with TRBJ1-1, with D tentatively TRBD1 (5 bases). The CDR3 is 11 amino acids. The germline CDR1 and CDR2 sequences are DFQATT and SNEGSKA (reference sequence). With 1 base removed from V and 8 bases from J, the gap between germline ends came to 8 bases. This CDR3 reads CSARAYREAFF. Written as DNA, the CDR3 is TGCAGTGCTAGAGCTTACAGGGAAGCTTTCTTT.

The chain recombines TRBV5-8 with TRBJ1-2; D not certain. The length of the CDR3 is 14 residues. Germline CDR1 is SGHTS and CDR2 is YDEGEE. V was pared by 0 bases and J by 7 bases, with 13 bases between. The chain's CDR3 is CASSLAGRYGGYTF. Here the CDR3 DNA reads TGTGCCAGCAGCTTGGCCGGGAGATATGGTGGCTACACCTTC.

CDR3 loop: CASSYSGLAGGNEQFF. CDR3 nucleotide sequence: TGTGCCAGCAGTTACTCCGGACTAGCGGGAGGGAATGAGCAGTTCTTC. The chain has TRBV6-5 and TRBJ2-1; 15 bases align to TRBD2. V dropped 0 bases and J dropped 7; count of bases not matched to a gene: 1. The CDR3 covers 16 residues. Germline loops: CDR1 MNHEY, CDR2 SVGAGI.

Concerning this clone itself: At one boundary the junction diverges from the germline segment, which might be a read error. The chain recombines TRBV4-1 with TRBJ2-5; 8 nucleotides align to TRBD2. The CDR3 spans 15 residues. Looked up from germline, CDR1 is MGHRA and CDR2 is YSYEKL. CDR3 DNA sequence: TGCGCCAGCAGCAAAGAGACTAGCGTGTTGGAGACCCAGTACTTC. Translation gives CASSKETSVLETQYF.

The chain has TRBV7-9 and TRBJ2-3; tentatively, D is TRBD1 (6 bases). Trimming removed 9 bases from V and 6 bases from J, with 19 bases in between. This CDR3 comprises 14 residues. Germline assignment: CDR1 SEHNR and CDR2 FQNEAQ (reference sequence). CDR3 bases: TGTGCCAGTTCTCTCGGACAGATGTGGGATACGCAGTATTTT. Encoded protein: CASSLGQMWDTQYF.

The rearrangement joins TRBV27 to TRBJ2-3; TRBD2 aligns across 10 bases. Looked up from germline, CDR1 is MNHEY and CDR2 is SMNVEV (reference sequence). After removal of 4 bases from V and 10 bases from J, the junction contained 17 bases not matched to a gene. This CDR3 is 17 amino acids long. The CDR3 DNA reads as TGTGCCAGCAGTTCCCCCCACACTAGCGGGATTGGGAGGGCGCAGTATTTT. This gives the protein CASSSPHTSGIGRAQYF.

The CDR3 DNA reads as TGTGCCAGCTCACCACAGGGACAGACACCCTTTGGCCAGTACTTC. The encoded protein is CASSPQGQTPFGQYF. The rearrangement links TRBV18 to TRBJ2-5, with TRBD1 matching over 7 bases. The ends lost 1 base at V and 10 bases at J; junction bases unmatched: 12. Per germline, CDR1 KGHSH and CDR2 LQKENI. This CDR3 is 15 amino acids long.

This chain joins TRBV10-2 and TRBJ2-3; D call uncertain. Trimming pared 10 bases from V and 4 bases from J, leaving 12 bases between. This CDR3 has 12 amino acids. The V gene's germline CDR1 is WSHSY and CDR2 SAAADI. The CDR3 spells CATSLLSDTQYF. CDR3 sequence (DNA): TGCGCCACCTCCCTGCTGTCAGATACGCAGTATTTT.

This rearrangement joins TRBV5-1 to TRBJ2-7, with TRBD1 matching 8 bases. J was trimmed by 5 bases and V by 4 bases; bases with no gene match: 2. Germline V CDR1 and CDR2: SGHRS, YFSETQ. The CDR3 has 12 residues. The CDR3: CASSRTGHEQYF. The DNA of the CDR3 is TGCGCCAGCAGCCGGACAGGGCACGAGCAGTACTTC.

The V and J genes are TRBV12-5 and TRBJ1-5, with D unclear. This CDR3 region has 14 residues. Germline-derived CDR1 and CDR2 are LGHNT and FRNRAP. Trimming removed 4 bases from V and 2 bases from J, with 9 bases in between. CDR3 coding DNA: TGTGCTAGTGGTTCAGGAGAGGGCAATCAGCCCCAGCATTTT. Its protein is CASGSGEGNQPQHF.

The genes are TRBV2 and TRBJ2-7, with TRBD2 matching 7 bases. CDR1 and CDR2 (germline): SNHLY, FYNNEI. This CDR3 has 15 amino acids. V lost 2 bases, J lost 2 bases, and 6 bases stayed unmatched. The CDR3 is CASSELLAEPYEQYF. The CDR3 DNA is TGTGCCAGCAGTGAATTGCTAGCGGAACCCTACGAGCAGTACTTC. Together with reference TRBV2 and TRBJ2-7, the CDR3 gives the full variable domain: EPEVTQTPSHQVTQMGQEVILRCVPISNHLYFYWYRQILGQKVEFLVSFYNNEISEKSEIFDDQFSVERPDGSNFTLKIRSTKLEDSAMYFCASSELLAEPYEQYFGPGTRLTVT.

This rearrangement joins TRBV7-9 to TRBJ2-1; no definite D call. From germline, CDR1 is SEHNR and CDR2 FQNEAQ (reference sequence). The V end lost 3 bases, the J end lost 7 bases, and 7 bases lay between the germline ends. This CDR3 spans 12 amino acids. The CDR3 protein is CASSFSQNEQFF. DNA of the CDR3: TGTGCCAGCAGCTTTTCTCAAAATGAGCAGTTCTTC.

Of note for this clone: Within the sample, other DNA sequences also encode this same CDR3. The rearrangement uses TRBV5-1 and TRBJ2-3, with 13 bases aligning to TRBD2. Germline V gives CDR1 SGHRS, CDR2 YFSETQ. Trimming removed 3 bases from V and 1 base from J; junction bases left unmatched: 2. CDR3 length: 16 residues. The CDR3 nucleotides are TGCGCCAGCAGCTCCGGACTAGCGGGGGGCACAGATACGCAGTATTTT. It specifies CASSSGLAGGTDTQYF.

The chain has TRBV7-2 and TRBJ2-1; 12 bases line up with TRBD2. Germline values: CDR1 SGHTA, CDR2 FQGNSA. V was clipped by 6 bases and J by 2 bases; unmatched bases: 2. This CDR3 comprises 15 residues. CDR3 region: CASSLAGGPYNEQFF. CDR3 DNA: TGTGCCAGCAGTCTAGCGGGAGGGCCCTACAATGAGCAGTTCTTC.

This chain uses TRBV7-2 with TRBJ2-7, with D tentatively TRBD1 (6 bases). Germline V gene sequence: CDR1 SGHTA, CDR2 FQGNSA. The CDR3 is 13 amino acids. The V end lost 0 bases, the J end lost 4 bases, and 7 bases lay between the germline ends. CDR3 nucleotide sequence: TGTGCCAGCAGCTTAGCGAGGGGGTACGAGCAGTACTTC. It yields the protein CASSLARGYEQYF.

The rearrangement links TRBV15 to TRBJ2-3, with 8 positions matching TRBD2. This CDR3 has 16 amino acids. Trimming cost V 0 bases and J 1 base; bases outside gene matches: 3. From germline, CDR1 is LNHNV and CDR2 YYDKDF (reference sequence). CDR3 sequence reads: CATSRDLAGRTDTQYF. The CDR3 coding sequence is TGTGCCACCAGCAGAGATCTAGCGGGTCGCACAGATACGCAGTATTTT.

This chain joins TRBV11-2 and TRBJ2-7; D is unresolved. This CDR3 has 13 amino acids. Trimming stripped 1 base from V and 4 bases from J, with 8 bases between. Germline V gene data show CDR1 as SGHAT and CDR2 as FQNNGV. CDR3: CASSLVGLYEQYF. The CDR3 bases are TGTGCCAGCAGCTTAGTTGGTTTATACGAGCAGTACTTC.

The chain joins TRBV12-5 to TRBJ1-2; TRBD1 is a possible D gene (6 bases). Germline lookup yields CDR1 LGHNT and CDR2 FRNRAP. The CDR3 loop spans 14 amino acids. V lost 4 bases to trimming and J lost 4 bases, with 13 bases between them. The DNA of the CDR3 is TGTGCTAGTGGTTCCTCAGGGGTTGGCTATGGCTACACCTTC. The encoded protein is CASGSSGVGYGYTF.

The chain has TRBV19 and TRBJ1-5; TRBD1 might be the D (5 bases). Looked up from germline, CDR1 is LNHDA and CDR2 is SQIVND (reference sequence). The V and J ends lost 5 bases and 6 bases respectively, with 8 bases between them. The CDR3 sequence is 12 residues long. The CDR3 DNA sequence: TGTGCCAGTAGTGACAGCGCTCAGCCCCAGCATTTT. Protein: CASSDSAQPQHF.

The chain combines TRBV14 with TRBJ2-2; unclear D gene. The CDR3 is made up of 15 amino acids. Germline V gives CDR1 SGHDN, CDR2 FVKESK. V gave up 1 base and J gave up 4 bases, with 10 bases separating them. CDR3 amino acids: CASSQVGLLTGELFF. The CDR3 DNA follows: TGTGCCAGCAGCCAAGTCGGCCTACTCACCGGGGAGCTGTTTTTT.

In regard to this clone: An end of the junction does not agree with germline; a read error may underlie this. The chain is built from TRBV18 and TRBJ1-4; D remains ambiguous. The CDR3 totals 15 residues. The germline V gene encodes CDR1 KGHSH and CDR2 LQKENI. CDR3 sequence reads: CASSAPPAFNEKLFF. In nucleotides, the CDR3 is TGTGCCAGCTCAGCACCCCCGGCTTTTAATGAAAAACTGTTTTTT. Combining the CDR3 with reference TRBV18 and TRBJ1-4 gives the whole variable domain NAGVMQNPRHLVRRRGQEARLRCSPMKGHSHVYWYRQLPEEGLKFMVYLQKENIIDESGMPKERFSAEFPKEGPSILRIQQVVRGDSAAYFCASSAPPAFNEKLFFGSGTQLSVL.

The J gene is TRBJ1-2, the V gene TRBV4-3, with D possibly being TRBD1 (5 bases). Germline V gives CDR1 LGHNA, CDR2 YSLEER. CDR3 size: 16 residues. The ends were cut back, 0 bases at V and 2 bases at J, with 13 bases in the middle. In nucleotides, the CDR3 is TGCGCCAGCAGCCAAGAAACAGGCCGATTCAACTATGGCTACACCTTC. Its protein product is CASSQETGRFNYGYTF.

The chain has TRBV27 and TRBJ2-3, with D possibly being TRBD1 (5 bases). CDR1 is MNHEY, CDR2 SMNVEV, per germline (reference sequence). Deletions cut 7 bases from V and 1 base from J, with 12 bases between. The CDR3 length is 14 residues. CDR3 sequence: CASKKGSGTDTQYF. CDR3 sequence (DNA): TGTGCCAGCAAGAAGGGGTCGGGCACAGATACGCAGTATTTT.

The chain recombines TRBV7-2 with TRBJ2-1; 12 bases agree with TRBD2. Germline V gene lookup returns CDR1 SGHTA and CDR2 FQGNSA. The CDR3 sequence is 17 residues long. V dropped 5 bases and J dropped 9; count of bases not matched to a gene: 14. The CDR3 DNA is TGTGCCAGCAGCAACACTGGACTAGCGGGGAGACTGGGTGAGCAGTTCTTC. It yields the protein CASSNTGLAGRLGEQFF.

The chain carries TRBV14 and TRBJ2-2, with 7 bases lining up with TRBD1. This CDR3 contains 15 residues. Germline CDR1 reads SGHDN; CDR2 reads FVKESK. V shed 3 bases, J shed 4 bases, and the junction held 5 bases outside the gene matches. CDR3 sequence: CASSQLGQITGELFF. In DNA form, the CDR3 reads TGTGCCAGCAGCCAGCTGGGACAGATCACCGGGGAGCTGTTTTTT.

J is TRBJ1-1 and V is TRBV5-4, with TRBD1 matching 7 bases. There are 15 residues in the CDR3. The ends lost 4 bases at V and 0 bases at J; junction bases unmatched: 6. The germline V gene encodes CDR1 SGHNT and CDR2 YYREEE (reference sequence). CDR3 protein: CASSTTGYMNTEAFF. CDR3 nucleotide sequence: TGTGCCAGCAGCACGACAGGGTATATGAACACTGAAGCTTTCTTT.

The count of this clone is one. The CDR3 is CASSLAGPRTSGGGTDTQYF. CDR3 nucleotides: TGCGCCAGCAGCTTGGCGGGTCCTCGGACTAGCGGGGGGGGCACAGATACGCAGTATTTT. This chain connects TRBV5-1 to TRBJ2-3; TRBD2 matches 15 bases. V shed 0 bases and J 1 base; nucleotides not matched to a gene: 9. There are 20 residues in the CDR3. Germline V CDR1 and CDR2: SGHRS, YFSETQ.